Listed below are T cell receptor beta chains from one sample, sequenced in a study of TIL therapy for anti-PD-1-resistant metastatic lung cancer. TCRdb's table, derived via immunoSEQ multiplex PCR, lists solely in-frame clones and lacks some. This repertoire shows about 60,000 clones, approximately 69% found once; its top ten account for roughly 7%. This sample comprised blood, obtained at baseline. These receptors were obtained from a person aged 25 to 85 with non-small cell lung cancer. Both conserved end residues are part of each CDR3. The D gene is left open where the match is weak. Clone size is shown for a subset of rows, as once, few, many or a class of expanded clone.

J: TRBJ2-1; V: TRBV15; size: -; D: -; length: 13; CDR3: CATSRDVSDEQFF; DNA: TGTGCCACCAGCAGAGATGTGAGTGATGAGCAGTTCTTC
J: TRBJ1-4; V: TRBV4-2; size: -; D: -; length: 16; CDR3: CASSQHTGRGNEKLFF; DNA: TGTGCCAGCAGCCAACACACAGGGCGTGGTAATGAAAAACTGTTTTTT
J: TRBJ2-7; V: TRBV9; size: -; D: -; length: 16; CDR3: CASSVAGGVDYYEQYF; DNA: TGTGCCAGCAGCGTAGCTGGGGGTGTCGACTACTACGAGCAGTACTTC
J: TRBJ2-3; V: TRBV7-6; size: once; D: -; length: 15; CDR3: CASSLNSLLGDTQYF; DNA: TGTGCCAGCAGCTTAAATTCTCTCCTAGGAGATACGCAGTATTTT
J: TRBJ1-3; V: TRBV11-2; size: -; D: -; length: 14; CDR3: CASSARVGGNTIYF; DNA: TGTGCCAGCAGCGCCAGGGTGGGCGGAAACACCATATATTTT
J: TRBJ2-1; V: TRBV4-1; size: -; D: -; length: 12; CDR3: CASSQDLYEQFF; DNA: TGCGCCAGCAGCCAAGATTTATATGAGCAGTTCTTC
J: TRBJ1-5; V: TRBV5-5; size: -; D: -; length: 15; CDR3: CASSLSGNSNQPQHF; DNA: TGTGCCAGCAGCCTGTCAGGGAATAGCAATCAGCCCCAGCATTTT
J: TRBJ2-5; V: TRBV2; size: -; D: -; length: 13; CDR3: CASSDTSRETQYF; DNA: TGTGCCAGCAGTGATACTAGCCGGGAGACCCAGTACTTC
J: TRBJ1-5; V: TRBV6-5; size: -; D: TRBD1; length: 13; CDR3: CASRTGGGQPQHF; DNA: TGTGCCAGCAGAACAGGGGGAGGCCAGCCCCAGCATTTT
J: TRBJ2-3; V: TRBV6-1; size: few; D: TRBD2; length: 17; CDR3: CASSVPSGRAGTDTQYF; DNA: TGTGCCAGCAGTGTTCCTAGCGGGAGGGCCGGCACAGATACGCAGTATTTT
J: TRBJ1-2; V: TRBV28; size: -; D: TRBD1; length: 14; CDR3: CASSYGTANYGYTF; DNA: TGTGCCAGCAGTTACGGGACAGCTAACTATGGCTACACCTTC
J: TRBJ1-2; V: TRBV7-8; size: -; D: TRBD1; length: 18; CDR3: CASTQAGTGESASYGYTF; DNA: TGTGCCAGCACCCAAGCCGGTACAGGGGAATCGGCTAGCTATGGCTACACCTTC
J: TRBJ1-6; V: TRBV7-9; size: -; D: -; length: 14; CDR3: CASSYTGAPGALHF; DNA: TGTGCCAGCAGCTACACAGGTGCCCCAGGGGCCCTCCACTTT
J: TRBJ2-2; V: TRBV11-2; size: -; D: -; length: 16; CDR3: CASSVSILSNTGELFF; DNA: TGTGCCAGCAGCGTTTCGATTTTATCGAACACCGGGGAGCTGTTTTTT
J: TRBJ1-2; V: TRBV28; size: many; D: -; length: 14; CDR3: CASSGSQGHYGYTF; DNA: TGTGCCAGCAGTGGATCACAGGGACACTATGGCTACACCTTC
J: TRBJ2-5; V: TRBV27; size: -; D: -; length: 14; CDR3: CASRTRVLSETQYF; DNA: TGTGCCAGCAGAACCAGGGTTTTGTCGGAGACCCAGTACTTC
J: TRBJ1-1; V: TRBV29-1; size: -; D: -; length: 13; CDR3: CSVFRGRNTEAFF; DNA: TGCAGCGTTTTCAGGGGAAGGAACACTGAAGCTTTCTTT
J: TRBJ1-5; V: TRBV28; size: few; D: -; length: 12; CDR3: CASSSLNQPQHF; DNA: TGTGCCAGCAGTTCCTTAAATCAGCCCCAGCATTTT
J: TRBJ2-3; V: TRBV9; size: -; D: -; length: 13; CDR3: CARSAILADTQYF; DNA: TGTGCCCGCAGCGCCATATTAGCAGATACGCAGTATTTT
J: TRBJ2-1; V: TRBV2; size: once; D: TRBD2; length: 12; CDR3: CASSGLASEQFF; DNA: TGTGCCAGCAGTGGACTAGCCAGTGAGCAGTTCTTC
J: TRBJ2-1; V: TRBV5-3; size: -; D: -; length: 15; CDR3: CARSLEGFSYNEQFF; DNA: TGTGCCAGAAGCTTGGAGGGGTTCTCCTACAATGAGCAGTTCTTC
J: TRBJ1-1; V: TRBV29-1; size: -; D: -; length: 13; CDR3: CSVAIQGNTEAFF; DNA: TGCAGCGTTGCAATACAGGGTAACACTGAAGCTTTCTTT
J: TRBJ2-5; V: TRBV21-1; size: -; D: -; length: 12; CDR3: CASGDLRETQYF; DNA: TGTGCCAGCGGGGACTTACGAGAGACCCAGTACTTC
J: TRBJ2-1; V: TRBV13; size: -; D: -; length: 12; CDR3: CASSLLGIEQFF; DNA: TGTGCCAGCAGCTTACTGGGCATTGAGCAGTTCTTC
J: TRBJ1-5; V: TRBV28; size: -; D: -; length: 12; CDR3: CASSLLGQPQHF; DNA: TGTGCCAGCAGTTTATTAGGGCAGCCCCAGCATTTT
J: TRBJ2-4; V: TRBV4-2; size: -; D: TRBD2; length: 16; CDR3: CASSQREGTAKNIQYF; DNA: TGTGCCAGCAGCCAGCGGGAGGGGACAGCCAAAAACATTCAGTACTTC
J: TRBJ2-2; V: TRBV11-3; size: -; D: TRBD1; length: 16; CDR3: CASSSRTGVDTGELFF; DNA: TGTGCCAGCAGCTCCCGGACAGGGGTCGACACCGGGGAGCTGTTTTTT
J: TRBJ1-1; V: TRBV28; size: -; D: -; length: 13; CDR3: CASGGTVGFGTFF; DNA: -
J: TRBJ1-4; V: TRBV19; size: -; D: -; length: 16; CDR3: CASSTPRRAMGEKLFF; DNA: TGTGCCAGTAGTACTCCTCGGAGGGCCATGGGTGAAAAACTGTTTTTT
J: TRBJ2-7; V: TRBV2; size: -; D: -; length: 14; CDR3: CASIWQASSYEQYF; DNA: TGTGCCAGCATCTGGCAGGCGAGCTCCTACGAGCAGTACTTC
J: TRBJ2-3; V: TRBV29-1; size: -; D: TRBD2; length: 13; CDR3: CSVAGGGTDTQYF; DNA: TGCAGCGTTGCGGGGGGGGGCACAGATACGCAGTATTTT
J: TRBJ1-1; V: TRBV5-5; size: -; D: -; length: 14; CDR3: CASSLSGMRTEAFF; DNA: TGTGCCAGCAGCTTGTCCGGGATGCGTACCGAAGCTTTCTTT
J: TRBJ2-7; V: TRBV5-1; size: -; D: TRBD1; length: 16; CDR3: CASSLWTGGAFSEQYF; DNA: TGCGCCAGCAGCCTATGGACAGGGGGCGCGTTTTCCGAGCAGTACTTC
J: TRBJ1-1; V: TRBV6-6; size: -; D: TRBD1; length: 15; CDR3: CASSYEYRGASEAFF; DNA: TGTGCCAGCAGTTACGAATACAGGGGAGCCTCTGAAGCTTTCTTT
J: TRBJ2-7; V: TRBV27; size: few; D: -; length: 15; CDR3: CASSTSGSSSYEQYF; DNA: TGTGCCAGCAGTACCTCCGGATCAAGCTCCTACGAGCAGTACTTC
J: TRBJ2-6; V: TRBV9; size: -; D: -; length: 15; CDR3: CASSARGSGANVLTF; DNA: TGTGCCAGCAGCGCCAGGGGCTCTGGGGCCAACGTCCTGACTTTC